This T cell receptor (beta chain) was observed in a study of identical twins. Study-level findings and limits: Models came in too low on out-of-frame TCR alpha sharing in monozygotic twins. Memory repertoires showed no such pattern, whereas abundant cord blood beta clonotypes carried fewer insertions.

A template switching step contributed a universal primer site, while unique molecular identifiers were present in the cDNA. TCRdb called the 5' RACE reads again in MiXCR, with one record for every CDR3 protein. The profile shows around 1.7 million distinct CDR3 sequences, about 30% of them singletons. Everyone who donated was a healthy Caucasian. On this clonotype itself: The antigen remains unidentified.

This sequence originates from a newborn girl in good health. The sample consisted of cord blood.

The CDR3 bases are TGCAGTGCTAGATATTTCTCGGGGGGATCCTCCTACGAGCAGTACTTC. Protein product: CSARYFSGGSSYEQYF. This chain joins TRBV20-1 and TRBJ2-7; 7 bases line up with TRBD2. The CDR3 loop spans 16 amino acids. Germline-derived CDR1 and CDR2 are DFQATT and SNEGSKA (reference sequence). The V segment lost 2 bases and the J segment 0 bases; nucleotides outside the gene matches: 10.